This T cell receptor beta chain was retrieved from a study of identical twins. Notes on this clonotype: The antigen remains undetermined.

Study findings and constraints: Out-of-frame TCR alpha sharing in monozygotic twins exceeded recombination model predictions. Fewer insertions marked abundant cord blood beta clonotypes; young adult naive trended weakly, memory not at all.

TCRdb processed the 5' RACE reads anew with MiXCR; each CDR3 protein has one entry. The sample lists hundreds of thousands of distinct CDR3 sequences; roughly 7.1% were seen once. These data also formed part of another study, on yellow fever vaccine responses in identical twins. From that report: Convergence reportedly seemed to mark part of the twins' vaccine T cell response, with personalization marking the rest.

This receptor was taken from a woman under 30 in good health. The sequenced material came from PBMCs.

DNA of the CDR3: TGTGCCACCAGACAGCAGGCGAACACTGAAGCTTTCTTT. Residues: CATRQQANTEAFF. V gene TRBV24-1 combines with J gene TRBJ1-1; D unresolved. The ends were cut back, 7 bases at V and 1 base at J, with 9 bases in the middle. The germline gives CDR1 KGHDR, CDR2 SFDVKD. The CDR3 consists of 13 residues.